This T cell receptor beta chain was found in a study of blood T cell repertoires in COVID-19. Study-wide context: Nucleic acid was either cDNA or gDNA, and it came from T cells, B-cell-depleted T cells, or PBMCs.

TCRdb's table, derived via immunoSEQ multiplex PCR, lists solely in-frame clones and lacks some. In the table there are 270,000 or so clones, about 87% of which are singletons. This clone was counted ten times or more. The clonotype comes from a human donor in a cohort sampled during active COVID-19. The source material was peripheral blood.

The CDR3 loop reads CASSLTRGLEDTEAFF. DNA for the CDR3: TGCGCCAGCAGTCTCACCAGGGGGCTAGAGGACACTGAAGCTTTCTTT. This chain joins TRBV5-1 and TRBJ1-1; TRBD1 matches 8 bases. Germline values: CDR1 SGHRS, CDR2 YFSETQ. The CDR3 runs 16 residues. The J segment lost 3 bases and the V segment lost 5 bases, leaving 12 bases of the junction unmatched.